This T cell receptor beta chain was identified during a study of blood T cell repertoires in COVID-19. This clone was counted between two and nine times. Libraries were prepared by immunoSEQ multiplex PCR; TCRdb keeps only in-frame clonotypes and omits some of them. The sample shows fewer than 450,000 clones, 88% of them seen only once. Trimming cost V 3 bases and J 2 bases; bases outside gene matches: 11. CDR1 is MNHEY, CDR2 SMNVEV, per germline (reference sequence). This CDR3 has 17 residues. The sequenced sample was peripheral blood. This TCR was recovered from a woman in her 70s with COVID-19, enrolled during active disease. The chain has TRBV27 and TRBJ2-7; TRBD2 matches 9 bases. The CDR3 DNA follows: TGTGCCAGCAGTTTTATTGGTGCGGGGGGGAACCCCTACGAGCAGTACTTC. Translation: CASSFIGAGGNPYEQYF.